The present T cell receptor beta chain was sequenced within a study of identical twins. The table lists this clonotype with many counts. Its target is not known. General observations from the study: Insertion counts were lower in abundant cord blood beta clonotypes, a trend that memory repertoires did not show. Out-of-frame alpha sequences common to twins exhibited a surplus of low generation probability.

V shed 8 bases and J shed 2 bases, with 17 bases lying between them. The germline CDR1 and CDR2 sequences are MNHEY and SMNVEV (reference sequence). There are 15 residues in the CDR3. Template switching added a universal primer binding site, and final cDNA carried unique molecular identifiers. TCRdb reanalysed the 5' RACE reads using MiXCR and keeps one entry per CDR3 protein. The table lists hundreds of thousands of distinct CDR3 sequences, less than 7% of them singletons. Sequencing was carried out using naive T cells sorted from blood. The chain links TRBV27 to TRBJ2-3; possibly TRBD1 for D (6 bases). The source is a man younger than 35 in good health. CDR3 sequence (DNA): TGTGCCAGCGGGGGCCTGACAGAAGTCACAGATACGCAGTATTTT. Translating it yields CASGGLTEVTDTQYF.